The rows below give T cell receptor beta chains drawn from one sample of a study of identical twins. TCRdb independently ran MiXCR on the 5' RACE reads; one entry per CDR3 protein. The table has some 1,700,000 distinct CDR3 sequences, 25% to 35% seen once; the top ten hold 0.27%. Sequenced input: cord blood. The receptors were gathered from a newborn girl in good health. Each CDR3 is given without its conserved first and last residue. The D gene is left open where the match is weak.

d_gene	j_gene	v_gene	CDR3aa
.	TRBJ1-2	TRBV2	ASSVQGLYGYT
TRBD2	TRBJ2-3	TRBV20-1	SARALAGVSDTQY
.	TRBJ2-7	TRBV5-1	ASSSDSSFYEQY
.	TRBJ1-1	TRBV7-9	ASGISRGEAF
TRBD2	TRBJ2-7	TRBV12-3/TRBV12-4	ASSLVAGGPYEQY
.	TRBJ2-4	TRBV15	ATSRDRGLAKMQY
TRBD1	TRBJ1-6	TRBV3-1	ASAQRGTGNSPLH
TRBD2	TRBJ2-7	TRBV7-2	ASSLEWTSSYEQY
TRBD1	TRBJ1-5	TRBV28	ASSSGTGAYSNQPQH
.	TRBJ1-3	TRBV18	ASSPQGPGNTIY
.	TRBJ2-7	TRBV21-1	ASSKGKGEDEQY
.	TRBJ2-5	TRBV25-1	ASSEGWYQETQY
.	TRBJ2-4	TRBV18	ASSPQPLRNSDIQY
TRBD1	TRBJ2-1	TRBV12-3/TRBV12-4	ASRPGDSSYNEQF
.	TRBJ1-2	TRBV7-9	ASSLAPGRIYGYT
.	TRBJ1-4	TRBV20-1	SARDTSNEKLF
.	TRBJ1-6	TRBV9	ASSVGRVRNSSLH
TRBD1	TRBJ2-3	TRBV20-1	SDRGRDTQY
TRBD2	TRBJ2-7	TRBV3-1	ASRSGGTYEQY
.	TRBJ1-5	TRBV19	ASSTLRAHNQPQH
.	TRBJ1-1	TRBV24-1	ATSDLPANTEAF
TRBD2	TRBJ2-2	TRBV5-1	ASSLRLAGGHGELF
TRBD2	TRBJ2-5	TRBV20-1	SAASSGGRNEQY
.	TRBJ2-7	TRBV24-1	ATSDLWGDEQY
.	TRBJ2-6	TRBV4-1	ASSQWAVLPGANVLT
.	TRBJ2-1	TRBV6-2/TRBV6-3	ASSRGRSLTYNEQF
.	TRBJ2-4	TRBV18	ASSPPVPKPLAKNIQY
.	TRBJ1-4	TRBV27	ASSLATTGGKLF
.	TRBJ2-7	TRBV20-1	SARGGGERYTTYEQY
TRBD2	TRBJ2-7	TRBV27	ASSALAGATYEQY
.	TRBJ2-3	TRBV28	ASSFLERVISTDTQY
.	TRBJ1-1	TRBV12-3/TRBV12-4	ASSLGGVMNTEAF
TRBD2	TRBJ2-1	TRBV5-1	ASSLPRTVSGGHFSYNEQF
.	TRBJ1-5	TRBV12-3/TRBV12-4	ASSFLQGPNQPQH
TRBD2	TRBJ2-1	TRBV20-1	SASRLAGNNEQF
.	TRBJ1-2	TRBV25-1	ASSESGRINYGYT
.	TRBJ2-4	TRBV20-1	SARVTGNIQY
.	TRBJ2-1	TRBV5-1	ASSSDPGNEQF
TRBD1	TRBJ1-6	TRBV7-2	ASSLAGQGNNSPLH
.	TRBJ2-1	TRBV4-2	ASSQDWLPRRLYNEQF
TRBD1	TRBJ1-2	TRBV2	ASSTHRDRGNYGYT
TRBD1	TRBJ1-6	TRBV20-1	SASKDRAGSPLH
.	TRBJ2-3	TRBV20-1	SASPGESTDTQY
.	.	TRBV12-5	ASGSLTGHSYNEQY
.	TRBJ1-4	TRBV20-1	SARDPGWGVGRGEKLF
.	TRBJ2-7	TRBV28	ASSLGFVRGVSYEQY
.	TRBJ2-7	TRBV20-1	SARGKVLSYEQY
.	TRBJ1-1	TRBV4-1	ASRHTKGQNTEAF
TRBD1	TRBJ2-4	TRBV9	ASSVGQGAKNIQY
TRBD2	TRBJ2-1	TRBV28	ASSSHLLAGGPSEQF
.	.	TRBV20-1	SARAGSGLSEQY
.	TRBJ2-7	TRBV27	ASSSGADEQY
.	TRBJ1-5	TRBV3-1	ASSQGGLEDFLAGQPQH
TRBD2	TRBJ2-1	TRBV4-1	ASSQGSGSADEQF